This note documents a single T cell receptor beta chain sequence. It lacks a known antigen. No base quality values were provided; no much bigger clone lies one nucleotide off. The sample comes from a study of blood T cells in healthy people across ages (dated by TCRdb to about 2015). About the study as a whole: In model experiments, roughly one uniquely barcoded TCR beta cDNA molecule per two T cells was captured by template switching. To track age-related changes in TCR beta repertoire diversity, the study relied on deep sequencing normalized with unique cDNA molecular identifiers. To avoid experimental bias, donors of different ages were distributed randomly across sequencing lanes. The study analyzed two additional independent replicas of 1 million unique cDNA reads from the same blood draw for two donors, one aged 18 to 29 and one aged 80 or older. Donors were grouped into four age groups: young (average approximately 15 years), middle-aged (39), aged (62) and long-lived (approximately 82).

The library was generated by 5' RACE. Sequenced using an Illumina HiSeq 2500. The second PCR ran for roughly 7 to 11 cycles and used a J-beta primer mix along with a sample-barcoded 5' primer. A unique molecular identifier was introduced onto each TCR beta cDNA molecule by a template-switch 5' adaptor carrying 12 random nucleotides. Each sample yielded at least 2.5 million CDR3-containing paired-end reads. First-strand cDNA was synthesized from all RNA with the Mint cDNA synthesis kit, primed by a TRBC-specific oligonucleotide. Following uracil-DNA glycosylase treatment, all cDNA underwent a first 18-cycle PCR with the universal primers M1SS and BC2_uni_R. The original methods were these. Each sample was normalized by randomly selecting 1 million high-quality reads, each carrying a distinct molecular identifier. Reads sharing molecular identifiers were discarded rather than binned into consensus sequences. MiTCR, with a Q25 quality threshold and the strictest error-elimination algorithm, was used for CDR3 identification, clonotype clustering and error correction. A nonparametric unseen species model with Euler transformation was used to estimate lower-bound total TCR beta diversity. In-frame beta chains were kept once TCRdb had trimmed the public reads at Q25 with fastp and called clones with MiXCR. A single entry per CDR3 protein holds the most common genes and DNA from its merged rows. What appears here as the V and J calls and clone size reflects TCRdb's work, not the paper's. The sample contains about 320,000 distinct CDR3 sequences, less than 30% of them found a single time. The ten top clones hold 25% to 35% of the sample.

CDR1 SQVTM and CDR2 ANQGSEA were looked up in the germline V gene. V is pruned by 0 bases and J by 4 bases, leaving 10 bases of the junction without a gene match. The CDR3 contains 17 residues, cysteine and phenylalanine counted. Just CDR3 DNA is preserved here, 51 bases in frame from base 1. Donors were 30 to 45 systemically healthy Caucasian individuals from Russia aged 6 to 90 years. Each donor gave ten milliliters of peripheral blood, collected into EDTA-treated Vacutainer tubes. Ficoll-Paque density-gradient centrifugation was used to isolate PBMCs, with at least 6 million per sample. Trizol reagent was used to extract total RNA from PBMCs, with at least 6 micrograms per sample. The percentages of naive CD45RAhigh/CD27high T cells were determined by flow cytometry on a PBMC aliquot from every donor. General study outcomes and caveats: As age increased, observed TCR beta diversity per million T cells dropped in a roughly linear way, and a significant reduction was already evident by age 40. Conclusive comparison of naive and antigen-experienced compartments was prevented by the profiling of bulk unsorted PBMCs. Estimates of total diversity based on one million sequenced T cells were considered lower bounds and underestimates. A strong correlation was found between observed TCR beta diversity and the percentage of naive T cells measured by flow cytometry. Because the CMV infection status of the donors was unknown, age-related changes in expanded clonotypes may potentially have been confounded. Compared with the aged group, the long-lived group had more naive CD4+ T cells, fewer expanded clones and increased TCR diversity, a pattern suggesting age selection.

The chain is assembled from TRBV29-1 and TRBJ2-1; the central 9 bases match TRBD2. The clonotype was recovered from an older woman in good health. Material: blood. The bases are TGCAGCGTTGAAGACCCCCTTGGCGGGGGGGGTTACAATGAGCAGTTCTTC. Its protein is CSVEDPLGGGGYNEQFF.